This T cell receptor beta chain stems from a study of cytomegalovirus exposure and HLA in healthy donors. Worth noting for this clone: Its cognate antigen is unknown.

Trimming removed 5 bases at V and 5 bases at J, with 9 bases between. Germline V gives CDR1 SGHVS, CDR2 FQNEAQ. The CDR3 extends over 12 amino acids. PCR used 60 Vbeta primers and 13 Jbeta primers. Using immunoSEQ multiplex PCR, the repertoire was profiled, and TCRdb retains in-frame clones only, with some absent. This sample yields around 100,000 clones, of which about 78% are seen a single time; roughly 4.3% belongs to the top ten. Broader study findings: A prior analysis recorded that most TCR beta V segments were productive about 87% or about 30% of the time.

The genes are TRBV7-8 and TRBJ2-5, with D possibly TRBD2 on 5 matching bases. The specimen was PBMCs. The TCR comes from a woman in her 40s in good health and CMV-seropositive. CDR3 sequence: CASSGWRETQYF. The CDR3 DNA is TGTGCCAGCAGCGGATGGAGGGAGACCCAGTACTTC.